This is a list of T cell receptor beta chains from one sample in a study of blood T cell repertoires in COVID-19. Only in-frame clones appear in the TCRdb table, and some are missing; sequencing was by immunoSEQ multiplex PCR. In the table there are about 300,000 clones, roughly nine tenths of which are singletons. The sequencing sample was made of peripheral blood. Receptor source: a man between 18 and 35 years old who had recovered from COVID-19. CDR3s include the opening cysteine and the closing phenylalanine or tryptophan. A D gene is named only where the DNA matches it firmly. The size field is filled for only some rows; it gives once, few, many or a size class.

clone_size: -; v_call: TRBV30; j_call: TRBJ2-6; d_call: TRBD2; cdr3_aa: CAWSLGGAGANVLTF; cdr3_nt: TGTGCCTGGAGTTTGGGAGGGGCCGGGGCCAACGTCCTGACTTTC
clone_size: -; v_call: TRBV3-1/TRBV3-2; j_call: TRBJ2-5; d_call: -; cdr3_aa: CASSQVNNGETQYF; cdr3_nt: TGTGCCAGCAGCCAAGTAAATAACGGGGAGACCCAGTACTTC
clone_size: -; v_call: TRBV29-1; j_call: TRBJ2-7; d_call: -; cdr3_aa: CSVEVPIVNSYEQYF; cdr3_nt: TGCAGCGTTGAAGTACCGATAGTTAACAGCTACGAGCAGTACTTC
clone_size: -; v_call: TRBV5-5; j_call: TRBJ1-1; d_call: -; cdr3_aa: CASSIPTDRPEAFF; cdr3_nt: TGTGCCAGCAGCATCCCCACGGACAGACCTGAAGCTTTCTTT
clone_size: -; v_call: TRBV27; j_call: TRBJ1-1; d_call: -; cdr3_aa: CASSFSPSGEAFF; cdr3_nt: TGTGCCAGCAGTTTTTCCCCTAGTGGTGAAGCTTTCTTT
clone_size: -; v_call: TRBV7-2; j_call: TRBJ1-5; d_call: -; cdr3_aa: CASSTDTHSNQPQHF; cdr3_nt: TGTGCCAGCAGCACCGATACTCATAGCAATCAGCCCCAGCATTTT
clone_size: -; v_call: TRBV3-1/TRBV3-2; j_call: TRBJ2-3; d_call: TRBD2; cdr3_aa: CASSRSPPLLAGGSGTDTQYF; cdr3_nt: TGTGCCAGCAGCCGAAGCCCTCCTCTGCTAGCGGGGGGGAGTGGAACAGATACGCAGTATTTT
clone_size: few; v_call: TRBV18; j_call: TRBJ1-1; d_call: TRBD1; cdr3_aa: CASSPGQGRVNTEAFF; cdr3_nt: TGTGCCAGCTCACCCGGACAGGGAAGGGTGAACACTGAAGCTTTCTTT
clone_size: -; v_call: TRBV2; j_call: TRBJ1-5; d_call: -; cdr3_aa: CASSDLAGDSNQPQHF; cdr3_nt: TGTGCCAGCAGTGATTTGGCAGGCGATAGCAATCAGCCCCAGCATTTT
clone_size: -; v_call: TRBV19; j_call: TRBJ1-4; d_call: -; cdr3_aa: CASTDGGFEKLFF; cdr3_nt: TGTGCCAGTACCGATGGGGGGTTTGAAAAACTGTTTTTT
clone_size: few; v_call: TRBV19; j_call: TRBJ1-5; d_call: -; cdr3_aa: CASSIEQANQPQHF; cdr3_nt: TGTGCCAGTAGTATAGAACAGGCCAATCAGCCCCAGCATTTT
clone_size: -; v_call: TRBV29-1; j_call: TRBJ2-1; d_call: TRBD2; cdr3_aa: CSVLTSGSIDEQFF; cdr3_nt: TGCAGCGTACTGACTAGCGGGAGTATCGATGAGCAGTTCTTC
clone_size: -; v_call: TRBV3-1/TRBV3-2; j_call: TRBJ2-3; d_call: TRBD2; cdr3_aa: CASSQELAELTDTQYF; cdr3_nt: TGTGCCAGCAGCCAAGAACTAGCGGAGCTCACAGATACGCAGTATTTT
clone_size: once; v_call: TRBV3-1/TRBV3-2; j_call: TRBJ2-1; d_call: TRBD1; cdr3_aa: CASSQGTGDRNEQFF; cdr3_nt: TGTGCCAGCAGCCAAGGGACAGGGGATCGGAATGAGCAGTTCTTC
clone_size: -; v_call: TRBV4-1; j_call: TRBJ1-2; d_call: TRBD1; cdr3_aa: CASSQGGPGQGNYGYTF; cdr3_nt: TGCGCCAGCAGCCAAGGGGGACCGGGACAGGGGAACTATGGCTACACCTTC
clone_size: once; v_call: TRBV3-1/TRBV3-2; j_call: TRBJ2-1; d_call: TRBD2; cdr3_aa: CASSHPGLAGYEQFF; cdr3_nt: TGTGCCAGCAGCCACCCGGGACTAGCGGGATATGAGCAGTTCTTC
clone_size: -; v_call: TRBV21-1; j_call: TRBJ2-2; d_call: -; cdr3_aa: CASTAHPHGSFNTGELFF; cdr3_nt: TGTGCCAGCACCGCCCATCCCCACGGGTCTTTTAACACCGGGGAGCTGTTTTTT
clone_size: -; v_call: TRBV18; j_call: TRBJ1-1; d_call: TRBD1; cdr3_aa: CASSPPGQGATEAFF; cdr3_nt: TGTGCCAGCTCACCCCCGGGACAGGGGGCTACTGAAGCTTTCTTT